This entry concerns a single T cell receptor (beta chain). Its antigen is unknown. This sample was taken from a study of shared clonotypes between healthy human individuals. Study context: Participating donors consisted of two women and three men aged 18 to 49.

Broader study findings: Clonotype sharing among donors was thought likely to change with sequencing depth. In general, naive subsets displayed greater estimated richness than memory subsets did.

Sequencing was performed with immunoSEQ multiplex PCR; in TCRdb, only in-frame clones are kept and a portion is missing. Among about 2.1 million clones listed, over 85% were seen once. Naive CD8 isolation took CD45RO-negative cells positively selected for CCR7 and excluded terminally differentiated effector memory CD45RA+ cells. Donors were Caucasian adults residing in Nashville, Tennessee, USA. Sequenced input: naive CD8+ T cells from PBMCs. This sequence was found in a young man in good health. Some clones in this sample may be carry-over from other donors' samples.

CDR3 coding DNA: TGCGCCAGCAGCTTGACAGGCGACACCGGGGAGCTGTTTTTT. Translation gives CASSLTGDTGELFF. The chain combines TRBV5-1 with TRBJ2-2; D may be TRBD1 (5 bases). Germline assignment: CDR1 SGHRS and CDR2 YFSETQ. This CDR3 has 14 amino acids. Trimming took 1 base from V and 3 from J, leaving 7 bases between them.